This T cell receptor beta chain was obtained from a study of breast tumors, draining lymph nodes, adjacent tissues. General study findings and limits: Tumor and nontumor repertoires were significantly more similar in luminal-like than in basal-like breast cancer. Data only fit, rather than demonstrated, lymph node origin of most tumor T cells. The data were judged consistent with most tumor T cells coming from lymph node and expanding in tumor.

Regarding this clonotype: The antigen is unknown.

Samples came from axillary lymph nodes draining the breast cancer. MiXCR, applied by TCRdb to the multiplex PCR reads, yields one record per CDR3 protein. In the table there are about 200,000 distinct CDR3 sequences, 31% of which are singletons. Germline CDR1 SGHAT, CDR2 FQNNGV. This CDR3 is 13 amino acids long. V lost 4 bases and J lost 6; bases outside the gene matches: 0. The sequencing input was axillary lymph node tissue. This chain joins TRBV11-2 and TRBJ2-1, with 10 bases identical to TRBD1. The TCR sequence derives from a female donor with breast cancer. Some clones in this sample may be carry-over from other donors' samples. The CDR3, as DNA: TGTGCCAGCAGCTGGGACAGGGGCAATGAGCAGTTCTTC. Amino acids: CASSWDRGNEQFF.